The 21 T cell receptor beta chains given below trace back to one sample, sequenced in a study of T-cell memory formation after mild COVID-19. A single record per CDR3 protein comes from TCRdb applying MiXCR to the 5' RACE reads. The repertoire consists of roughly 480,000 distinct CDR3 sequences, with 25% occurring once and the leading ten covering 12%. Sequencing input: PBMCs or a T cell subset sorted from them (not recorded which). These receptors all come from an adult woman who had mild COVID-19 (a few samples of this study predate the infection). Cell type and time point are not known.

This clonotype was seen a few times. V and J are TRBV4-3 and TRBJ2-1; possibly TRBD1 for D (6 bases). V lost 8 bases and J lost 3, with 11 bases in between. The CDR3 contains 13 residues. Germline V gene sequence: CDR1 LGHNA, CDR2 YSLEER. The CDR3 nucleotides read TGCGCCAGCGGAGACAGGAACTACAATGAGCAGTTCTTC. Translated, it gives CASGDRNYNEQFF.

In this sample, this clonotype turned up many times. The rearrangement uses TRBV18 and TRBJ2-7; D possibly corresponds to TRBD1 (6 bases). The V and J ends lost 3 bases and 4 bases respectively, with 16 bases between them. The CDR3 is 15 residues long. CDR1 is KGHSH, CDR2 LQKENI, per germline. CDR3 protein: CASSPAVSGAYEQYF. DNA of the CDR3: TGTGCCAGCTCACCGGCAGTCTCAGGGGCTTACGAGCAGTACTTC.

This clonotype has only a few counts. The V call is TRBV5-5, the J call TRBJ2-1; 15 bases map to TRBD2. Germline V gene sequence: CDR1 SGHKS, CDR2 YYEKEE (reference sequence). This CDR3 has 19 residues. The junction had 14 bases not matched to a gene; V was cut back by 0 bases and J by 10 bases. In nucleotides, the CDR3 is TGTGCCAGCAGCTTGGCCCCGGGACTAGCGGGGGGAGACTTACGGGAGCAGTTCTTC. Its translation is CASSLAPGLAGGDLREQFF.

This chain uses TRBV5-1 with TRBJ2-1; 10 bases line up with TRBD1. Germline CDR1 reads SGHRS; CDR2 reads YFSETQ. Germline trimming cut 4 bases from V and 6 bases from J; bases unmatched to any gene: 7. The CDR3 length is 15 residues. The CDR3 spells CASSAARDRGNEQFF. DNA of the CDR3: TGCGCCAGCAGCGCTGCCCGGGACAGGGGCAATGAGCAGTTCTTC.

This clonotype was picked up a small number of times. The chain recombines TRBV24-1 with TRBJ2-5, with D possibly being TRBD1 or TRBD2 (6 bases each). CDR1 KGHDR and CDR2 SFDVKD come from the germline V gene. The CDR3 has 16 amino acids. Trimming pared 3 bases from V and 5 bases from J, leaving 18 bases between. In DNA, the CDR3 is TGTGCCACCAGTGATCCTCTAGGGGGGCGTAGGGAGACCCAGTACTTC. It codes for CATSDPLGGRRETQYF.

CDR3 residues: CASSLEREGQFF. The CDR3 DNA reads as TGTGCCAGCAGCCTCGAGCGGGAGGGGCAGTTCTTC. J is TRBJ2-1 and V is TRBV5-6; 10 nucleotides agree with TRBD2. Trimming at V came to 4 bases and at J to 12 bases, leaving 4 bases not matched to a gene. Per the germline V gene, CDR1 is SGHDT and CDR2 is YYEEEE. This CDR3 has 12 amino acids.

There are a few counts of this clonotype. The rearrangement links TRBV5-5 to TRBJ2-5; 8 nucleotides agree with TRBD2. Germline V gene data show CDR1 as SGHKS and CDR2 as YYEKEE (reference sequence). V was pared by 6 bases and J by 3 bases, with 13 bases of the junction left unmatched. The CDR3 runs to 16 residues. The CDR3, as DNA: TGTGCCAGCACCCACCGAACGGGGGGGGCGAAAGAGACCCAGTACTTC. This translates into CASTHRTGGAKETQYF.

The chain couples TRBV19 to TRBJ2-7; D may be TRBD2 (6 bases). The CDR3 consists of 13 residues. V was trimmed by 7 bases and J by 3 bases, leaving 13 bases between them. Germline V gives CDR1 LNHDA, CDR2 SQIVND (reference sequence). CDR3 DNA: TGTGCCAGTATGCAGGCGGGGCACTACGAGCAGTACTTC. It codes for CASMQAGHYEQYF.

This clonotype came up a few times. One end of the junction fails to match germline, which may point to a read error. The rearrangement uses TRBV7-9 and TRBJ2-2, with D hard to call. CDR1 and CDR2 (germline): SEHNR, FQNEAQ (reference sequence). The CDR3 has 16 amino acids. The CDR3 loop reads CASSQLRTANTGELFF. The CDR3 coding sequence is TGTGCCAGCAGCCAACTCAGGACGGCGAATACCGGGGAGCTGTTTTTT.

The CDR3 here is CSVSWFAEPSNEQFF. In DNA, the CDR3 is TGCAGCGTGTCCTGGTTCGCGGAGCCCTCTAATGAGCAGTTCTTC. The chain combines TRBV29-1 with TRBJ2-1; D unresolved. This CDR3 is 15 amino acids long. Germline CDR1 SQVTM, CDR2 ANQGSEA. Trimming took 6 bases from V and 7 from J, leaving 22 bases between them.

This clonotype has just a few counts. This chain connects TRBV5-1 to TRBJ2-3; perhaps TRBD1 as D (6 bases). Trimming pared 1 base from V and 5 bases from J, leaving 14 bases between. The CDR3 totals 15 residues. Germline CDR1 reads SGHRS; CDR2 reads YFSETQ. The CDR3 here is CASSLSPGAGDTQYF. For the CDR3, the DNA is TGCGCCAGCAGCTTGTCTCCAGGGGCTGGAGATACGCAGTATTTT.

This clonotype was counted a few times. The chain has TRBV6-2 or TRBV6-3 and TRBJ1-5; 9 bases align to TRBD1. CDR1 is MNHEY and CDR2 is SVGEGT in the germline V gene. The CDR3 is 15 residues long. V lost 5 bases and J lost 6; bases outside the gene matches: 8. The CDR3 here is CASSMGQGGSQPQHF. The CDR3 coding sequence is TGTGCCAGCAGTATGGGACAGGGTGGAAGTCAGCCCCAGCATTTT.

This clonotype came up a few times. The chain joins TRBV9 to TRBJ2-2, with D maybe TRBD1 (6 bases). This CDR3 region has 15 residues. Trimming shortened V by 0 bases and J by 5 bases, and 11 bases separated the two germline ends. Germline CDR1 and CDR2: SGDLS and YYNGEE. CDR3 amino acids: CASSVEQGSTGELFF. The CDR3 DNA reads TGTGCCAGCAGCGTAGAACAGGGTTCTACCGGGGAGCTGTTTTTT.

This clonotype was seen more than once but under ten times. The gene calls are TRBV10-3 and TRBJ2-1; TRBD2 matches 11 bases. The V segment lost 7 bases and the J segment 2 bases; nucleotides outside the gene matches: 7. The length of the CDR3 is 16 residues. Germline V gives CDR1 ENHRY, CDR2 SYGVKD. In DNA, the CDR3 is TGTGCCATCAAGCGGCTAGCGGGAGGACCCTACAATGAGCAGTTCTTC. Protein sequence: CAIKRLAGGPYNEQFF.

The chain combines TRBV9 with TRBJ2-7, with D perhaps TRBD1 (6 bases). V was cut by 2 bases and J by 2 bases, with 20 bases left in between. Germline assignment: CDR1 SGDLS and CDR2 YYNGEE. The CDR3 loop spans 17 amino acids. The CDR3 nucleotides are TGTGCCAGCAGCGTTTCGGCCAAACAGGGATGGACCTACGAGCAGTACTTC. Its protein product is CASSVSAKQGWTYEQYF.

CDR3 bases: TGTGCCAGCAGGACCAAGACTAGCGGGGGAACGGGGTACAATGAGCAGTTCTTC. Amino acids: CASRTKTSGGTGYNEQFF. The chain joins TRBV6-2 or TRBV6-3 to TRBJ2-1; 12 nucleotides line up with TRBD2. The CDR3 is 18 residues long. Germline CDR1 MNHEY, CDR2 SVGEGT. V gave up 6 bases and J gave up 4 bases; unmatched junction bases: 13.

The gene calls are TRBV29-1 and TRBJ1-1, with D perhaps TRBD1 (5 bases). V was pared by 3 bases and J by 1 base, with 15 bases between. Germline CDR1 is SQVTM and CDR2 is ANQGSEA. This CDR3 spans 15 amino acids. The CDR3 DNA reads TGCAGCGTTGACACCATACTGGGGCCGAACACTGAAGCTTTCTTT. This encodes CSVDTILGPNTEAFF.

This clonotype was counted a few times. The chain employs TRBV23-1 and TRBJ2-1; possible D gene TRBD2, 6 bases. TRBV23-1 is given ORF status, its function remaining uncertain. V was trimmed by 2 bases and J by 6 bases, leaving 20 bases between them. The CDR3 contains 17 residues. The CDR3 DNA reads TGCGCCAGCAGTCAAATGATGGCTAAGGCGGGGAGCAATGAGCAGTTCTTC. Its translation: CASSQMMAKAGSNEQFF.

The chain's CDR3 is CASSQAPQGNYGYTF. The CDR3 DNA reads as TGTGCCAGCAGCCAAGCCCCACAGGGAAACTATGGCTACACCTTC. The chain uses TRBV3-1 and TRBJ1-2; tentatively, D is TRBD1 (6 bases). V was cut by 1 base and J by 2 bases, with 11 bases left in between. The length of the CDR3 is 15 residues. Germline loops: CDR1 LGHDT, CDR2 YNNKEL (reference sequence).

The sample holds a few counts of this clonotype. This chain joins TRBV29-1 and TRBJ1-1; TRBD1 is a possible D gene (5 bases). V lost 5 bases, J lost 3 bases, and 7 bases lay in between. This CDR3 spans 11 amino acids. Germline V CDR1 and CDR2: SQVTM, ANQGSEA. The CDR3 is CSVRGDTEAFF. DNA for the CDR3: TGCAGCGTTAGGGGCGACACTGAAGCTTTCTTT. Based on the CDR3 plus reference TRBV29-1 and TRBJ1-1, the full variable domain is SAVISQKPSRDICQRGTSLTIQCQVDSQVTMMFWYRQQPGQSLTLIATANQGSEATYESGFVIDKFPISRPNLTFSTLTVSNMSPEDSSIYLCSVRGDTEAFFGQGTRLTVV.

The chain combines TRBV4-2 with TRBJ2-5; 12 nucleotides align to TRBD2. The germline gives CDR1 LGHNA, CDR2 YNFKEQ. J gave up 2 bases and V 3 bases, and 4 bases lay outside the gene matches. This CDR3 comprises 16 residues. CDR3: CASSQRLAGDQETQYF. The CDR3 DNA is TGTGCCAGCAGCCAGAGACTAGCGGGGGATCAAGAGACCCAGTACTTC.